The 8 T cell receptor beta chains listed next were all sequenced from one sample in a study of CD8 T cells in ankylosing spondylitis. From the 5' RACE reads, TCRdb called clonotypes with MiXCR, one entry per CDR3 protein. The sample lists hundreds of thousands of distinct CDR3 sequences, roughly 8.2% occurring once. Sample: blood, either unsorted or a sorted T cell fraction (not recorded which). The source is a female donor with ankylosing spondylitis or in good health (not recorded which).

This clonotype has a count of ten or more. The chain carries TRBV6-5 and TRBJ2-3, with 9 bases that match TRBD2. This CDR3 is 16 amino acids long. Germline V gene data show CDR1 as MNHEY and CDR2 as SVGAGI. J lost 0 bases, V lost 2 bases, and 3 bases had no gene match. DNA for the CDR3: TGTGCCAGCAGTTACCTTAGCGGGAGAAGCACAGATACGCAGTATTTT. Encoded protein: CASSYLSGRSTDTQYF.

This clonotype was counted many times. The chain joins TRBV9 to TRBJ2-1, with D maybe TRBD2 (6 bases). V shed 7 bases and J shed 0 bases, with 14 bases lying between them. The germline CDR1 and CDR2 sequences are SGDLS and YYNGEE. The CDR3 contains 15 residues. CDR3 coding DNA: TGTGCCAGCGGAGGAGGGTTAGGCTCCTACAATGAGCAGTTCTTC. This codes for CASGGGLGSYNEQFF.

This clonotype has a count of ten or more. The V gene is TRBV20-1, the J gene TRBJ2-2; 10 bases agree with TRBD2. The CDR3 has 15 amino acids. V shed 0 bases and J 8 bases; nucleotides not matched to a gene: 6. Germline V gene data show CDR1 as DFQATT and CDR2 as SNEGSKA (reference sequence). The CDR3 DNA reads TGCAGTGCTAGAGATGGGAGCGGGAGGGCGGGGGAGCTGTTTTTT. It encodes CSARDGSGRAGELFF.

This clonotype occurred once. The genes are TRBV18 and TRBJ2-1; D is perhaps TRBD2 (6 bases). Trimming took off 3 bases at V and 10 bases at J, with 22 bases between the two ends. The CDR3 contains 16 residues. The germline gives CDR1 KGHSH, CDR2 LQKENI. The CDR3 region has the DNA TGTGCCAGCTCACCGAGGCTAAGCGGGCCCGACTCGGAGCAGTTCTTC. Protein product: CASSPRLSGPDSEQFF. The variable domain in full, completed from reference TRBV18 and TRBJ2-1, reads NAGVMQNPRHLVRRRGQEARLRCSPMKGHSHVYWYRQLPEEGLKFMVYLQKENIIDESGMPKERFSAEFPKEGPSILRIQQVVRGDSAAYFCASSPRLSGPDSEQFFGPGTRLTVL.

About this clonotype: Since a much larger clone is just one base distant, this may be a read error. The chain carries TRBV7-2 and TRBJ2-2, with no clear D. CDR1 and CDR2 (germline): SGHTA, FQGNSA. The CDR3 runs 14 residues. The V end lost 7 bases, the J end lost 6 bases, and 15 bases lay between the germline ends. In DNA, the CDR3 is TGTGCCAGCAACCCTTTAAATTCAGCCGGGGAGCTGTTTTTT. It encodes CASNPLNSAGELFF.

This clonotype showed up many times. The chain's CDR3 is CSAETHYNQPQHF. The CDR3 DNA reads as TGCAGTGCTGAAACTCATTACAATCAGCCCCAGCATTTT. The V gene is TRBV20-1, the J gene TRBJ1-5; no firm D call. The CDR3 totals 13 residues. Trimming left V 5 bases short and J 3 bases short, with 11 bases between. Germline-derived CDR1 and CDR2 are DFQATT and SNEGSKA (reference sequence).

The sample holds many counts of this clonotype. The chain joins TRBV4-3 to TRBJ1-4, with unresolved D. V was trimmed by 2 bases and J by 3 bases, leaving 10 bases between them. This CDR3 has 15 residues. Germline V gene sequence: CDR1 LGHNA, CDR2 YSLEER. The CDR3 region is CASSQQAASNEKLFF. The CDR3 bases are TGCGCCAGCAGCCAACAGGCCGCTTCTAATGAAAAACTGTTTTTT.

This clonotype has a count of ten or more. CDR3 loop: CSVELAARVNEQFF. Here the CDR3 DNA reads TGCAGCGTTGAATTAGCGGCGCGGGTTAATGAGCAGTTCTTC. The V gene is TRBV29-1, the J gene TRBJ2-1; D may be TRBD2 (6 bases). This CDR3 spans 14 amino acids. V gave up 2 bases and J gave up 7 bases, with 15 bases separating them. Germline CDR1 and CDR2: SQVTM and ANQGSEA.